Listed below are T cell receptor beta chains from one sample, sequenced in a study of cytomegalovirus exposure and HLA in healthy donors. Some clones are missing from TCRdb's copy, which holds only in-frame ones; the method was immunoSEQ multiplex PCR. The sample lists 150,000 to 200,000 clones; around 78% were seen once. Sequenced sample: PBMCs. These receptors all stem from a man aged 35-49 years in good health and CMV-seronegative. CDR3s include the opening cysteine and the closing phenylalanine or tryptophan. The order of the fields is V gene, D gene, clone size, J gene, CDR3 DNA, CDR3 protein. The D gene is left open where the match is weak. Expanded clones get a size class; other rows say once, few or many, or leave the size out.

v_call: TRBV10-1; d_call: TRBD1; clone_size: once; j_call: TRBJ1-5; cdr3_nt: TGCGCCACCCGAACTCGGGACAGGCCCCCTCGTCAGCCCCAGCATTTT; cdr3_aa: CATRTRDRPPRQPQHF
v_call: TRBV5-1; d_call: NA; clone_size: NA; j_call: TRBJ1-3; cdr3_nt: TGCGCCAGCAGCTTGAATGACAACTCTGGAAACACCATATATTTT; cdr3_aa: CASSLNDNSGNTIYF
v_call: TRBV5-1; d_call: NA; clone_size: NA; j_call: TRBJ1-6; cdr3_nt: TGCGCCAGCCGCACAGGGAGCTCCTATAATTCACCCCTCCACTTT; cdr3_aa: CASRTGSSYNSPLHF
v_call: TRBV30; d_call: TRBD2; clone_size: NA; j_call: TRBJ2-1; cdr3_nt: TGTGCCTTAACCCCGGGACTAGCGCCCTACAATGAGCAGTTCTTC; cdr3_aa: CALTPGLAPYNEQFF
v_call: TRBV5-4; d_call: TRBD1; clone_size: NA; j_call: TRBJ1-2; cdr3_nt: TGTGCCAGCAGCCGCTCAATCACCCTCCCCGGGACAGGGGACTATGGCTACACCTTC; cdr3_aa: CASSRSITLPGTGDYGYTF
v_call: TRBV7-3; d_call: TRBD2; clone_size: few; j_call: TRBJ2-1; cdr3_nt: TGTGCCAGCAGCTCCGGGGGGAGCGGGGGTGAGCAGTTCTTC; cdr3_aa: CASSSGGSGGEQFF
v_call: TRBV11-2; d_call: NA; clone_size: NA; j_call: TRBJ1-5; cdr3_nt: TGTGCCAGCAGCTTAGATGGGGGCGGGGGTTTGGATCAGCCCCAGCATTTT; cdr3_aa: CASSLDGGGGLDQPQHF
v_call: TRBV6-5; d_call: TRBD1; clone_size: NA; j_call: TRBJ2-5; cdr3_nt: TGTGCCAGCACTGTGACAGGGGATTCGGAGACCCAGTACTTC; cdr3_aa: CASTVTGDSETQYF
v_call: TRBV10-1; d_call: TRBD2; clone_size: NA; j_call: TRBJ2-1; cdr3_nt: TGCGCCAGCAGTGAGTCCCTAGCGGGAGGTAGCAATGAGCAGTTCTTC; cdr3_aa: CASSESLAGGSNEQFF
v_call: TRBV30; d_call: NA; clone_size: NA; j_call: TRBJ1-1; cdr3_nt: TGTGCCTGGGTCCGCGAGGGCACTGAAGCTTTCTTT; cdr3_aa: CAWVREGTEAFF
v_call: TRBV27; d_call: NA; clone_size: NA; j_call: TRBJ2-2; cdr3_nt: TGTGCCAGCAGTTTATTCGCCGGGGAGCTGTTTTTT; cdr3_aa: CASSLFAGELFF
v_call: TRBV7-3; d_call: TRBD1; clone_size: NA; j_call: TRBJ1-1; cdr3_nt: TGTGCCAGCAGCCTAAACAGGGGGACTGAAGCTTTCTTT; cdr3_aa: CASSLNRGTEAFF
v_call: TRBV28; d_call: NA; clone_size: NA; j_call: TRBJ2-7; cdr3_nt: TGTGCCAGCAGTTTGGCAGGGGATGGCTACGAGCAGTACTTC; cdr3_aa: CASSLAGDGYEQYF
v_call: TRBV7-9; d_call: TRBD2; clone_size: once; j_call: TRBJ2-2; cdr3_nt: TGTTCCAGCAAAGGGGCGGGAGTAAACGGGGAGCTGTTTTTT; cdr3_aa: CSSKGAGVNGELFF
v_call: TRBV7-2; d_call: NA; clone_size: NA; j_call: TRBJ1-2; cdr3_nt: TGTGCCAGCAGCTTAGCAGGAGTGAACTATGGCTACACCTTC; cdr3_aa: CASSLAGVNYGYTF
v_call: TRBV29-1; d_call: NA; clone_size: NA; j_call: TRBJ1-1; cdr3_nt: TGCAGCGTTAAAAGGGGGAGGAACACTGAAGCTTTCTTT; cdr3_aa: CSVKRGRNTEAFF
v_call: TRBV5-6; d_call: NA; clone_size: NA; j_call: TRBJ2-4; cdr3_nt: TGTGCCAGCAGCCGGACAGCCCTAAACATTCAGTACTTC; cdr3_aa: CASSRTALNIQYF
v_call: TRBV5-4; d_call: TRBD1; clone_size: NA; j_call: TRBJ2-5; cdr3_nt: TGTGCCAGCAGCGTGACAGGGGTGGAAGAGACCCAGTACTTC; cdr3_aa: CASSVTGVEETQYF
v_call: TRBV11-3; d_call: NA; clone_size: NA; j_call: TRBJ2-2; cdr3_nt: TGTGCCAGCAGTTCACCCCGGAGGGCCGGGGAGCTGTTTTTT; cdr3_aa: CASSSPRRAGELFF
v_call: TRBV19; d_call: NA; clone_size: once; j_call: TRBJ2-2; cdr3_nt: TGTGCCAGTACTAGGGGCGGGGAGCTGTTTTTT; cdr3_aa: CASTRGGELFF
v_call: TRBV18; d_call: NA; clone_size: once; j_call: TRBJ1-1; cdr3_nt: TGTGCCAGCTCCCGACAGGCCCCTCAGGGCACTGAAGCTTTCTTT; cdr3_aa: CASSRQAPQGTEAFF
v_call: TRBV9; d_call: NA; clone_size: NA; j_call: TRBJ1-2; cdr3_nt: TGTGCCAGCAGCGTAGGTCAGAACTATGGCTACACCTTC; cdr3_aa: CASSVGQNYGYTF
v_call: TRBV5-1; d_call: NA; clone_size: NA; j_call: TRBJ2-2; cdr3_nt: TGCGCCAGCAGCCTCGGCCGAGAGGGCACCGGGGAGCTGTTTTTT; cdr3_aa: CASSLGREGTGELFF
v_call: TRBV6-1; d_call: TRBD2; clone_size: NA; j_call: TRBJ2-1; cdr3_nt: TGTGCCAGCAGTGTACGATGGACTAGCGGGAGGTCCGCTTACAATGAGCAGTTCTTC; cdr3_aa: CASSVRWTSGRSAYNEQFF
v_call: TRBV30; d_call: NA; clone_size: NA; j_call: TRBJ2-3; cdr3_nt: TGTGCCTGGAGTCCAGCAGATACGCAGTATTTT; cdr3_aa: CAWSPADTQYF
v_call: TRBV19; d_call: TRBD1; clone_size: NA; j_call: TRBJ1-2; cdr3_nt: TGTGCCAGTAGATCGGGCCAGGGGGCGAACTATGGCTACACCTTC; cdr3_aa: CASRSGQGANYGYTF
v_call: TRBV28; d_call: TRBD1; clone_size: NA; j_call: TRBJ2-6; cdr3_nt: TGTGCCAGCAGTCCGACGGGGACAGCTGGGGCCAACGTCCTGACTTTC; cdr3_aa: CASSPTGTAGANVLTF
v_call: TRBV5-6; d_call: NA; clone_size: NA; j_call: TRBJ1-3; cdr3_nt: TGTGCCAGCAGCCTCCTGGCGGGGGCAGGTGGAAACACCATATATTTT; cdr3_aa: CASSLLAGAGGNTIYF
v_call: TRBV28; d_call: NA; clone_size: NA; j_call: TRBJ2-1; cdr3_nt: TGTGCCAGCAGTTTATGGGACATCCCCAACAATGAGCAGTTCTTC; cdr3_aa: CASSLWDIPNNEQFF
v_call: TRBV6-6; d_call: NA; clone_size: NA; j_call: TRBJ1-6; cdr3_nt: TGTGCCAGCAGTTATGGGGACGGGAGTAATTCACCCCTCCACTTT; cdr3_aa: CASSYGDGSNSPLHF
v_call: TRBV27; d_call: NA; clone_size: NA; j_call: TRBJ1-6; cdr3_nt: TGTGCCAGCAGTTCCCGACAGCCCTATAATTCACCCCTCCACTTT; cdr3_aa: CASSSRQPYNSPLHF
v_call: TRBV4-1; d_call: TRBD2; clone_size: NA; j_call: TRBJ2-1; cdr3_nt: TGCGCCAGCAGCCAAGATCGAACTAGCGGGATTTACAATGAGCAGTTCTTC; cdr3_aa: CASSQDRTSGIYNEQFF
v_call: TRBV5-5; d_call: TRBD2; clone_size: NA; j_call: TRBJ2-1; cdr3_nt: TGTGCCAGCAGCTATGGGACTAGCGTCAATGAGCAGTTCTTC; cdr3_aa: CASSYGTSVNEQFF
v_call: TRBV6-5; d_call: TRBD1; clone_size: NA; j_call: TRBJ2-2; cdr3_nt: TGTGCCAGCAATTGGGGACAGGGGACCGGGGAGCTGTTTTTT; cdr3_aa: CASNWGQGTGELFF
v_call: TRBV27; d_call: NA; clone_size: NA; j_call: TRBJ2-6; cdr3_nt: TGTGCCAGCACCTCTGCGGGCTCTGAGGCCAACGTCCTGACTTTC; cdr3_aa: CASTSAGSEANVLTF
v_call: TRBV7-2; d_call: NA; clone_size: NA; j_call: TRBJ2-6; cdr3_nt: TGTGCCAGCAGCTTGCTAGCGCCTCCGAGCTCTGGGGCCAACGTCCTGACTTTC; cdr3_aa: CASSLLAPPSSGANVLTF
v_call: TRBV7-2; d_call: TRBD2; clone_size: NA; j_call: TRBJ2-7; cdr3_nt: TGTGCCAGCAGCTTACCACTCAGCGGGAGAGGAGACGAGCAGTACTTC; cdr3_aa: CASSLPLSGRGDEQYF
v_call: TRBV7-6; d_call: NA; clone_size: few; j_call: TRBJ1-5; cdr3_nt: TGTGCCAGCAGCTTAGTGGCTGGAGGCAATCAGCCCCAGCATTTT; cdr3_aa: CASSLVAGGNQPQHF
v_call: TRBV11-2; d_call: NA; clone_size: NA; j_call: TRBJ2-7; cdr3_nt: TGTGCCAGCAGCTTACCCCGGGAAAGTATTTTCGAGCAGTACTTC; cdr3_aa: CASSLPRESIFEQYF
v_call: TRBV6-6; d_call: TRBD2; clone_size: NA; j_call: TRBJ2-5; cdr3_nt: TGTGCCAGCAGGACATGGACTAGCGGGAGTGGAGAGACCCAGTACTTC; cdr3_aa: CASRTWTSGSGETQYF
v_call: TRBV6-1; d_call: NA; clone_size: few; j_call: TRBJ1-5; cdr3_nt: TGTGCCAGCAGTGAAACTGGAGCGTATCAGCCCCAGCATTTT; cdr3_aa: CASSETGAYQPQHF
v_call: TRBV6-1; d_call: NA; clone_size: NA; j_call: TRBJ1-5; cdr3_nt: TGTGCCACCTATGGGGCGAGTAATCAGCCCCAGCATTTT; cdr3_aa: CATYGASNQPQHF
v_call: TRBV11-2; d_call: NA; clone_size: NA; j_call: TRBJ2-7; cdr3_nt: TGTGCCAGCAGCTTAGCCCCTCGACTCCTCGGCGAGCAGTACTTC; cdr3_aa: CASSLAPRLLGEQYF
v_call: TRBV5-1; d_call: TRBD2; clone_size: NA; j_call: TRBJ2-5; cdr3_nt: TGCGCCAGCACCGTAATAGCGGGAGCTGAAGAGACCCAGTACTTC; cdr3_aa: CASTVIAGAEETQYF
v_call: TRBV6-1; d_call: TRBD1; clone_size: NA; j_call: TRBJ2-7; cdr3_nt: TGTGCCAGCAGTGAAGCAATCGGACAGGCTTTCTACGAGCAGTACTTC; cdr3_aa: CASSEAIGQAFYEQYF
v_call: TRBV1; d_call: NA; clone_size: NA; j_call: TRBJ2-2; cdr3_nt: TGCACCAGCAGCCAAGACCCCCAGCGGGAGAACACCGGGGAGCTGTTTTTT; cdr3_aa: CTSSQDPQRENTGELFF
v_call: TRBV2; d_call: NA; clone_size: few; j_call: TRBJ1-1; cdr3_nt: TGTGCCAGCAGTGAGGGCTCGGCCGGGCGGGGGACTGAAGCTTTCTTT; cdr3_aa: CASSEGSAGRGTEAFF
v_call: TRBV27; d_call: NA; clone_size: NA; j_call: TRBJ1-3; cdr3_nt: TGTGCCAGCAGTAACCGGGACGGGGGGTTGCGGGGCACCATATATTTT; cdr3_aa: CASSNRDGGLRGTIYF
v_call: TRBV7-9; d_call: TRBD2; clone_size: NA; j_call: TRBJ2-3; cdr3_nt: TGTTCCAGCAGCCGGTCTAGCGGGAGGGTCGCAGATACGCAGTATTTT; cdr3_aa: CSSSRSSGRVADTQYF
v_call: TRBV2; d_call: NA; clone_size: NA; j_call: TRBJ2-3; cdr3_nt: TGTGCCAGCAGTGAGGTAGTCGGTCGGTCGGGTACGCAGTATTTT; cdr3_aa: CASSEVVGRSGTQYF
v_call: TRBV21-1; d_call: NA; clone_size: NA; j_call: TRBJ1-5; cdr3_nt: TGTGCCAGCCTCTTAATCCGACAGGGACGGCGGAATCAGCCCCAGCATTTT; cdr3_aa: CASLLIRQGRRNQPQHF
v_call: TRBV19; d_call: TRBD1; clone_size: NA; j_call: TRBJ1-5; cdr3_nt: TGTGCCAGTAAGAGAGGGGGCTCGGGTCAGCCCCAGCATTTT; cdr3_aa: CASKRGGSGQPQHF
v_call: TRBV6-4; d_call: TRBD2; clone_size: NA; j_call: TRBJ2-2; cdr3_nt: TGTGCCAGCTCCCTAAGAGGGACTAGCGGAACCGGGGAGCTGTTTTTT; cdr3_aa: CASSLRGTSGTGELFF
v_call: TRBV7-9; d_call: NA; clone_size: NA; j_call: TRBJ1-4; cdr3_nt: TGTGCCAGCAGCCTGGGGCCCCTTAATGAAAAACTGTTTTTT; cdr3_aa: CASSLGPLNEKLFF
v_call: TRBV6-1; d_call: TRBD2; clone_size: NA; j_call: TRBJ2-7; cdr3_nt: TGTGCCAGCAGTGAATCAGCGGGGGGGCGCAGGCGTTACGAGCAGTACTTC; cdr3_aa: CASSESAGGRRRYEQYF
v_call: TRBV25-1; d_call: TRBD1; clone_size: NA; j_call: TRBJ1-2; cdr3_nt: TGTGCCAGCAGCGCCGGGACAGGGGGCGGAGGAGACTATGGCTACACCTTC; cdr3_aa: CASSAGTGGGGDYGYTF
v_call: TRBV2; d_call: NA; clone_size: NA; j_call: TRBJ2-3; cdr3_nt: TGTGCCAGCAGTGAAAGCGTTAGCACAGATACGCAGTATTTT; cdr3_aa: CASSESVSTDTQYF